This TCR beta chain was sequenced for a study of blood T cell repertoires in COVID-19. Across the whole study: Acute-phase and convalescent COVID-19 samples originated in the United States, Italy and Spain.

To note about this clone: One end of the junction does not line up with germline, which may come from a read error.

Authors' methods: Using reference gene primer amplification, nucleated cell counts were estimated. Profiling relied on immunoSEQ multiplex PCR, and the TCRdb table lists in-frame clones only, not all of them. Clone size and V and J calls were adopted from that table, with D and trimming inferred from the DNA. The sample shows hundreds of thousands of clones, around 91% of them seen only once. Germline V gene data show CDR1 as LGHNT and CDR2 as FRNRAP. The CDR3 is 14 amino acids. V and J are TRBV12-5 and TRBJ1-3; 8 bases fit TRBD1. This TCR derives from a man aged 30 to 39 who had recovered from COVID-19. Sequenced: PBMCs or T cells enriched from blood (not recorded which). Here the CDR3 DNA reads TGCGGATCTGGACAGGGCTCGTCTGGAAACACCATATATTTT. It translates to CGSGQGSSGNTIYF.